This is a list of T cell receptor beta chains from one sample in a study of blood T cells in healthy people across ages. TCRdb re-derived calls from the 5' RACE reads in MiXCR, one entry per CDR3 protein. The table records approximately 780,000 distinct CDR3 sequences, 20% to 30% of them present only once. The same sample was also used in a study of T cells of mothers and their children.

Sample: blood. These receptors were collected from a boy aged 5-17 years in good health. Both conserved end residues are part of each CDR3. The D gene is left open where the match is weak. Rows give clone size only sometimes, using once, few, many, or a class for an expanded clone.

clone_size d_call j_call v_call cdr3_nt cdr3_aa
NA NA TRBJ2-5 TRBV2 TGTGCCAGCAGTGAAGACAGTGTGCAGGGAATACAAGAGACCCAGTACTTC CASSEDSVQGIQETQYF
NA NA TRBJ1-4 TRBV29-1 TGCAGCGTCGCCCAGCGGAGGGCTAATGAAAAACTGTTTTTT CSVAQRRANEKLFF
NA TRBD2 TRBJ2-7 TRBV4-3 TGCGCCAGCAGCCAAGATTTTGCGGCGGGGGGAGAAGAGCAGTACTTC CASSQDFAAGGEEQYF
few NA TRBJ2-1 TRBV20-1 TGCAGTGCTGGTAGCCACGAGCAGTTCTTC CSAGSHEQFF
NA TRBD1 TRBJ2-5 TRBV20-1 TGCAGTGCACCCCGACAGGGGAGGCAAGAGACCCAGTACTTC CSAPRQGRQETQYF
NA NA TRBJ2-7 TRBV28 TGTGCCAGCCAGGGTGGCCGCTACGAGCAGTACTTC CASQGGRYEQYF
few NA TRBJ2-1 TRBV30 TGTGCCTGGAGAAGAGGGGGAACTCACAATGAGCAGTTCTTC CAWRRGGTHNEQFF
NA NA TRBJ2-2 TRBV27 TGTGCCAGCAGATCCTATCAGGGGCAGGGCGGGGAGCTGTTTTTT CASRSYQGQGGELFF
NA NA TRBJ2-2 TRBV7-9 TGTGCCAGCAGCCATGGGCAGGTTTACAGCGGGGAGCTGTTTTTT CASSHGQVYSGELFF
NA TRBD1 TRBJ1-6 TRBV7-3 TGTGCCAGCAGCTCAACAGGGGTTGGTTCACCCCTCCACTTT CASSSTGVGSPLHF
many NA TRBJ1-5 TRBV6-5 TGTGCCAGCAGTCCTACAGGAAACAGCAATCAGCCCCAGCATTTT CASSPTGNSNQPQHF
few TRBD1 TRBJ1-1 TRBV19 TGTGCCAGTAGTATGGACAGGGACACTGAAGCTTTCTTT CASSMDRDTEAFF
NA NA TRBJ2-3 TRBV10-3 TGTGCCATCAGGGGGGGGGCGACAGATACGCAGTATTTT CAIRGGATDTQYF
NA NA TRBJ1-2 TRBV10-3 TGTGCCATCAGTGGGGCCGACAGCCTGAACTATGGCTACACCTTC CAISGADSLNYGYTF
few NA TRBJ1-2 TRBV6-6 TGTGCCAGCAGTTACGGGGTCTACACCTTC CASSYGVYTF
NA NA TRBJ2-5 TRBV6-2/TRBV6-3 TGTGCCAGCAGTTACTCTGGGGCAGGGGAGACCCAGTACTTC CASSYSGAGETQYF
NA TRBD1 TRBJ2-7 TRBV12-3/TRBV12-4 TGTGCCAGCGGAATGACAGGGGGGACCTACGAGCAGTACTTC CASGMTGGTYEQYF
few TRBD1 TRBJ2-3 TRBV6-1 TGTGCCAGCAGGAGGACAGGGTACACAGATACGCAGTATTTT CASRRTGYTDTQYF
NA NA TRBJ1-4 TRBV5-1 TGCGCCAGCAGCACCAAACAGGGAAGCGAAAAACTGTTTTTT CASSTKQGSEKLFF
NA NA TRBJ2-3 TRBV5-1 TGCGCCAGCAGCCCTCAGACATCTAGCACAGATACGCAGTATTTT CASSPQTSSTDTQYF
NA NA TRBJ1-4 TRBV20-1 TGCAGTGCTAGAGAGGGATCTGGAGCTGAAAAACTGTTTTTT CSAREGSGAEKLFF
NA NA TRBJ1-5 TRBV7-9 TGTGCCAGCAGACCTACGGGGGGAAAAAGGATACAGATAAGCAATCAGCCCCAGCATTTT CASRPTGGKRIQISNQPQHF
few NA TRBJ2-7 TRBV5-1 TGCGCCAGCAGACCACAGACGAGCTCCTACGAGCAGTACTTC CASRPQTSSYEQYF
few TRBD2 TRBJ2-7 TRBV12-3/TRBV12-4 TGTGCCAGCAGACCCGGGACTAGCGGGGATTACGAGCAGTACTTC CASRPGTSGDYEQYF
NA NA TRBJ1-4 TRBV7-9 TGTGCCAGCAGCTTGGCGACAGACAATGAAAAACTGTTTTTT CASSLATDNEKLFF
NA NA TRBJ1-4 TRBV2 TGTGCCAGCAGTGTCTCGACAACTAATGAAAAACTGTTTTTT CASSVSTTNEKLFF
NA NA TRBJ2-7 TRBV5-1 TGCGCCAGCAGCTCTTCCGTGCCCGCCGACGAGCAGTACTTC CASSSSVPADEQYF
NA NA TRBJ2-1 TRBV5-1 TGCGCCAGCAGCTTGAAGGCGGGGAATTCCGCGGACGAGCAGTTCTTC CASSLKAGNSADEQFF
few TRBD2 TRBJ2-1 TRBV10-3 TGTGCCATCAGCAGGACTAGCGGGGGGCCTAATGAGCAGTTCTTC CAISRTSGGPNEQFF
NA TRBD2 TRBJ2-7 TRBV28 TGTGCCAGCAGACTAGCGAGAAATTACGAGCAGTACTTC CASRLARNYEQYF
NA TRBD2 TRBJ2-3 TRBV7-9 TGTGCCAGCAGCTCGTGGACTAGCGGGGGGCGTACAGATACGCAGTATTTT CASSSWTSGGRTDTQYF
few NA TRBJ1-6 TRBV7-6 TGTGCCAGCAGCTTAGGGACGGCGCTCAGTTATTCACCCCTCCACTTT CASSLGTALSYSPLHF
few TRBD1 TRBJ1-4 TRBV5-1 TGCGCCAGCAGCCTGGACAGGGAACTGTTTTTT CASSLDRELFF
few TRBD1 TRBJ2-2 TRBV5-5 TGTGCCAGCAGCAACAGCCGGCCGGGACAGGGAAACACCGGGGAGCTGTTTTTT CASSNSRPGQGNTGELFF
many NA TRBJ2-5 TRBV5-1 TGCGCCAGCAGCTGGAGGACAGCCCTCCAAGAGACCCAGTACTTC CASSWRTALQETQYF
many TRBD2 TRBJ2-1 TRBV13 TGTGCCAGCAGCTTAGTAGCGGGGGGAATCAATGAGCAGTTCTTC CASSLVAGGINEQFF
NA NA TRBJ2-4 TRBV20-1 TGCAGTGCTAGAGATCGGGACTTAGCCAAAAACATTCAGTACTTC CSARDRDLAKNIQYF
NA NA TRBJ2-7 TRBV2 TGTGCCAGCGTTTTCCGGGACACATCCTACGAGCAGTACTTC CASVFRDTSYEQYF
few TRBD2 TRBJ2-7 TRBV10-3 TGTGCCACCGTTAGCGGGGGTGGGGAGCAGTACTTC CATVSGGGEQYF
few NA TRBJ2-1 TRBV28 TGTGCCAGCAGTTTAAGTCCGGGGGGCCATGAGCAGTTCTTC CASSLSPGGHEQFF
NA TRBD1 TRBJ2-7 TRBV7-3 TGTGCCAGCAGCTTATCCGGGACAGGGAAGTACAATGAGCAGTTCTTT CASSLSGTGKYNEQFF
many NA TRBJ2-5 TRBV5-5 TGTGCCAGCAGCTGGGGCTCGGGACAAGAGACCCAGTACTTC CASSWGSGQETQYF
few TRBD2 TRBJ2-5 TRBV12-3/TRBV12-4 TGCGCCAGCAGCTTGGCGGGGGGCCGGGGGACCCAGTACTTC CASSLAGGRGTQYF
few NA TRBJ1-5 TRBV20-1 TGCAGTGCTAGGCCGGAAGGGCTGCTAATAAATCAGCCCCAGCATTTT CSARPEGLLINQPQHF
few TRBD1 TRBJ1-2 TRBV5-5 TGTGCCAGCAGCTTGGGGGACAGGGGGTATGGCTACACCTTC CASSLGDRGYGYTF
few TRBD2 TRBJ2-4 TRBV2 TGTGCCAGCAGTGAAGAAGCGGGGGTAGGGGGAAACATTCAGTACTTC CASSEEAGVGGNIQYF
NA NA TRBJ2-5 TRBV11-2 TGTGCCAGCAGCTCCAGTGGACTCCTCGCGGCCCAGTACTTC CASSSSGLLAAQYF
NA NA TRBJ2-7 TRBV28 TGTGCCAGCAGTAGCCTACGGCAGTCCTACGAGCAGTACTTC CASSSLRQSYEQYF
few NA TRBJ2-1 TRBV6-1 TGTGCCAGCAGTGAAGTGCGGTACACCTACAATGAGCAGTTCTTC CASSEVRYTYNEQFF
few TRBD1 TRBJ1-6 TRBV5-1 TGCGCCAGCAGCTCCAGGGTTGGGACAGGGGGCGATTCACCCCTCCACTTT CASSSRVGTGGDSPLHF
NA NA TRBJ2-5 TRBV4-1 TGCGCCAGCAGTCAAGCTCGGAGGGAGCAAAAGGCGTTAGAGACCCAGTACTTC CASSQARREQKALETQYF
few NA TRBJ2-7 TRBV6-6 TGTGCCAGCAGTTACTCCGAGCCAAGGAAGCAGTACTTC CASSYSEPRKQYF
few NA TRBJ2-4 TRBV7-2 TGTGCCAGCAGCGCCAGTAGGTCCGTAAACATTCAGTACTTC CASSASRSVNIQYF
few NA TRBJ2-1 TRBV28 TGTGTCAGCAGTTTATCGGGCTCTTACAATGAGCAGTTCTTC CVSSLSGSYNEQFF